This record looks at one T cell receptor beta chain sequence and its context. Its antigen is unidentified. V lost 0 bases and J 3 bases, leaving 14 bases between the germline ends. The germline V gene has CDR1 SEHNR and CDR2 FQNEAQ (reference sequence). The CDR3 runs 17 residues. The sample belongs to a study of response to subunit inactivated influenza vaccine. Notes on the study in general: A suggestion made by the authors is that each seasonal influenza vaccination recruits few new T cells.

Each CDR3 protein gets one entry after TCRdb re-called the RT-PCR reads with MiXCR. Here the sample spans about 780,000 distinct CDR3 sequences, less than 20% being singletons. V gene TRBV7-9 combines with J gene TRBJ2-2; D may be TRBD2 (6 bases). The material sequenced was PBMCs from blood, taken roughly 5 days after vaccination. This receptor was identified in a man between 45 and 60 years old who received an inactivated influenza vaccine. The CDR3, as DNA: TGTGCCAGCAGCTTAGCCGGGAGAGTCTGGGACACCGGGGAGCTGTTTTTT. Translating it yields CASSLAGRVWDTGELFF.